This T cell receptor (beta chain) was captured by sequencing in a study of cytomegalovirus exposure and HLA in healthy donors. Study-wide results and caveats: The productive fraction for most TCR beta V segments was about 90% or about 30% in an earlier analysis. Reports described diagnosis of cytomegalovirus status by the classifier as highly specific and sensitive. Across donors, presence/absence analyses took sequencing depth to be roughly uniform.

This CDR3 has 14 residues. Between the trimmed V and J ends, which lost 3 bases and 7 bases, there was a span of 16 bases. Germline CDR1 reads KGHSH; CDR2 reads LQKENI. PCR primers comprised 60 Vbeta and 13 Jbeta primers. Authors' processing steps: A follow-up analysis tallied 70 million to 80 million unique TCR beta chains, roughly 11 million shared. Data came from immunoSEQ multiplex PCR; TCRdb stores just in-frame clones and leaves some out. That table supplies the V and J calls and clone size; D and trimming were determined from the DNA. The sample has about 150,000 clones, 75% to 80% seen once. In regard to this clone: The antigen is not known.

Sequencing was performed on PBMCs. This TCR was sampled from a male donor in good health and CMV-seronegative. The rearrangement uses TRBV18 and TRBJ2-7; weak D call: TRBD2 (5 bases). This CDR3 is CASSPWIGPGEQYF. CDR3 DNA sequence: TGTGCCAGCTCACCCTGGATAGGGCCGGGGGAGCAGTACTTC.